This passage covers 2 T cell receptor beta chains from one sample sequenced in a study of OX40 agonist ivuxolimab in advanced cancers. Clones were sequenced by immunoSEQ multiplex PCR, and TCRdb holds only the in-frame ones, with some missing. The sample lists tens of thousands of clones, approximately 83% occurring once. The input for sequencing was CD4+ or CD8+ T cells sorted from blood, taken in a trial of the OX40 agonist ivuxolimab. The receptor set was obtained from an adult with an advanced solid tumor such as melanoma, head and neck, liver or kidney cancer.

V and J are TRBV5-1 and TRBJ2-1; D tentatively fits TRBD1 or TRBD2 (5 bases each). This CDR3 spans 15 amino acids. Per the germline V gene, CDR1 is SGHRS and CDR2 is YFSETQ. V was clipped by 0 bases and J by 9 bases, with 16 bases between them. For the CDR3, the DNA is TGCGCCAGCAGCTTGGGGGGGACGAGAGGTGGTGAGCAGTTCTTC. This encodes CASSLGGTRGGEQFF.

The chain carries TRBV10-3 and TRBJ1-4; the D gene is possibly TRBD1 (6 bases). In germline, CDR1 is ENHRY, CDR2 SYGVKD. The V gene lost 11 bases and the J gene lost 4 bases, with 20 bases spanning the gap. The CDR3 extends over 15 amino acids. CDR3 in amino acids: CASMSGALGNEKLFF. In DNA, the CDR3 is TGTGCCTCGATGTCGGGGGCGCTTGGTAATGAAAAACTGTTTTTT.